Described below is a single T cell receptor (beta chain) sequence and its context. The antigen is undetermined. This sample is drawn from a study of lymphopenia after photon versus proton radiotherapy. General observations from the study: Under photons, naive T cells and diversity fell while effector/memory populations rose. Larger post-nadir TCR diversity loss correlated inversely with survival in deceased patients. Oligoclonal CD8+ Temra expansion after nadir drove photon patients' diversity drop.

Produced via immunoSEQ multiplex PCR; TCRdb's table is partial and in-frame only. The profile covers 68,000 or so clones, with approximately 91% appearing a single time and 2.5% to 3% taken by the ten largest. Germline CDR1 and CDR2: MDHEN and SYDVKM. V lost 4 bases and J lost 5, with 20 bases in between. The CDR3 totals 16 residues. This chain links TRBV28 with TRBJ2-5, with a possible D match to TRBD2 (6 bases). Sequencing used peripheral blood, obtained from a patient treated with photon-based radiotherapy. This sequence originates from a woman aged 65 to 85 with pancreatic cancer. This chain's CDR3 is CASSSPTSKSSETQYF. In DNA form, the CDR3 reads TGTGCCAGCAGTTCGCCGACTAGTAAATCATCGGAGACCCAGTACTTC. The variable domain in full, with the rest retrieved from reference TRBV28 and TRBJ2-5, is DVKVTQSSRYLVKRTGEKVFLECVQDMDHENMFWYRQDPGLGLRLIYFSYDVKMKEKGDIPEGYSVSREKKERFSLILESASTNQTSMYLCASSSPTSKSSETQYFGPGTRLLVL.